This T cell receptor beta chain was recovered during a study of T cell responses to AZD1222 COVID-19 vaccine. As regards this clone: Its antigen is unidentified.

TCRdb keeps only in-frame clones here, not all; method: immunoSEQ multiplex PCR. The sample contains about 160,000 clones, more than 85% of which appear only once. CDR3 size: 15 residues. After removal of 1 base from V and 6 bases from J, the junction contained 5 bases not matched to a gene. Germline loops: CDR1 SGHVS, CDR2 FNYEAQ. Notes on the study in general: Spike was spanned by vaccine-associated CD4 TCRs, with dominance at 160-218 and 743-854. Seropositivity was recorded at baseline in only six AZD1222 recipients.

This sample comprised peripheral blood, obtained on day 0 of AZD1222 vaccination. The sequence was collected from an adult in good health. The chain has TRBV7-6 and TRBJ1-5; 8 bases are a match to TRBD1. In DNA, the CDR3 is TGTGCCAGCAGCTTAGGGACAGGGTATGGTCAGCCCCAGCATTTT. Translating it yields CASSLGTGYGQPQHF.